This TCR beta chain is drawn from a study of T-cell reconstitution after alpha-beta-depleted transplantation in children. Study-level points and caveats: Some patients' high day-60 TCRbeta diversity was attributed to recipient cells surviving conditioning. Alpha-beta T cells about two months after transplant reportedly derived from several hundred expanded graft clones.

Trimming left V 7 bases short and J 4 bases short, with 12 bases between. Germline V gene data show CDR1 as SQVTM and CDR2 as ANQGSEA. The CDR3 contains 12 residues. A TCRbeta library incorporating unique molecular identifiers was prepared. TCRdb re-called the PCR reads through MiXCR, storing one row per CDR3 protein. The sample records under 250,000 distinct CDR3 sequences, approximately 7% being singletons. This clonotype was seen ten or more times. Its antigen is unidentified. This clonotype was obtained from a boy younger than 10 with acute lymphoblastic leukemia, due to receive a stem cell transplant. The chain links TRBV29-1 to TRBJ2-3, with D perhaps matching TRBD1 (5 bases). The source material was PBMCs, sampled before TCRalphabeta/CD19-depleted stem cell transplant. In DNA, the CDR3 is TGCAGCGCCAAGGGGTCCGCAGATACGCAGTATTTT. Residues: CSAKGSADTQYF.